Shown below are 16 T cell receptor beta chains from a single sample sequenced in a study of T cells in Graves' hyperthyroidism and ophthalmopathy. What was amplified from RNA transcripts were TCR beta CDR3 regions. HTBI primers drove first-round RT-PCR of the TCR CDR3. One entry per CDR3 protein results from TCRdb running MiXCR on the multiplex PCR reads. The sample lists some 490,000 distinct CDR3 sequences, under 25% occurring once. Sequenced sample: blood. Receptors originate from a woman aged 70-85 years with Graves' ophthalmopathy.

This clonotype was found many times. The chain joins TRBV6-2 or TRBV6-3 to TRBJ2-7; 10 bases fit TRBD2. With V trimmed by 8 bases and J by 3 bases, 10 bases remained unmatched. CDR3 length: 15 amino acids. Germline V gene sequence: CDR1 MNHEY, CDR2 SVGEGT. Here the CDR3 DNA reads TGTGCCAGCGGAGAGAGGACTAGCGGAATCTACGAGCAGTACTTC. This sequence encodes CASGERTSGIYEQYF.

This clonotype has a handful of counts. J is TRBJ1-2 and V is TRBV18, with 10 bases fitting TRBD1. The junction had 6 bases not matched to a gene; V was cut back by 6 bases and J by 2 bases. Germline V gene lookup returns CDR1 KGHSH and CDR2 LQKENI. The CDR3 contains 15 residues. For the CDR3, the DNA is TGTGCCAGCTCGCTCGGACAGGGGGGAAACTATGGCTACACCTTC. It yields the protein CASSLGQGGNYGYTF.

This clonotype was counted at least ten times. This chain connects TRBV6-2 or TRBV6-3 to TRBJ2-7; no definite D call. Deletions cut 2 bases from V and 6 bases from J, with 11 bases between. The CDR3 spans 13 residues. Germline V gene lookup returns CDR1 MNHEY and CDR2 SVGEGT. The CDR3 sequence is CASSYERLGEQYF. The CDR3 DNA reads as TGTGCCAGCAGTTACGAGAGGCTAGGCGAGCAGTACTTC.

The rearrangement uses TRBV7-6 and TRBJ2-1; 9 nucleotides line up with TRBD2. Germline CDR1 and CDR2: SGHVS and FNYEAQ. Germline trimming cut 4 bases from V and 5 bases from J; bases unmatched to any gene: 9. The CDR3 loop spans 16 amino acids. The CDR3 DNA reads TGTGCCAGCAGCTCCTTTAGCGGGAGCCCCAACAATGAGCAGTTCTTC. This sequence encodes CASSSFSGSPNNEQFF.

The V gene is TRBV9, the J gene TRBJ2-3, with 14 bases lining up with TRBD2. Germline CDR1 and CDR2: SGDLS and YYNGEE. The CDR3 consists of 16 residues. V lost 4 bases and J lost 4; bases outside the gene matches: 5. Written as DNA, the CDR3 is TGTGCCAGCAGCCAAACGACTAGCGGGAGGGCAGATACGCAGTATTTT. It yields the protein CASSQTTSGRADTQYF.

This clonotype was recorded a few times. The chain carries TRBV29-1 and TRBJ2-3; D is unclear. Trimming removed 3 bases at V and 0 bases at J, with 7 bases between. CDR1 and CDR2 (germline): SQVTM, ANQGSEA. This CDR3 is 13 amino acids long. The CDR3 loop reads CSVDGGSTDTQYF. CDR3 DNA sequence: TGCAGCGTTGATGGCGGAAGCACAGATACGCAGTATTTT.

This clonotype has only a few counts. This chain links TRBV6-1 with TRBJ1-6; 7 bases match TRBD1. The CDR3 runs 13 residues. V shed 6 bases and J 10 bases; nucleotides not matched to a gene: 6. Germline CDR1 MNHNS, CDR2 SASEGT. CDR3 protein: CASRSQGVSPLHF. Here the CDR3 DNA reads TGTGCCAGCAGATCGCAGGGGGTCTCACCCCTCCACTTT.

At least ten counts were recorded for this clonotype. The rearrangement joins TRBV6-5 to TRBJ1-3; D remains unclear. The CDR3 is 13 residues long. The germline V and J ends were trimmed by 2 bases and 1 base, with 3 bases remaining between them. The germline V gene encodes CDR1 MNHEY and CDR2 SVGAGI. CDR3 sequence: CASSYSSGNTIYF. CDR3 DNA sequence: TGTGCCAGCAGTTACAGTTCTGGAAACACCATATATTTT.

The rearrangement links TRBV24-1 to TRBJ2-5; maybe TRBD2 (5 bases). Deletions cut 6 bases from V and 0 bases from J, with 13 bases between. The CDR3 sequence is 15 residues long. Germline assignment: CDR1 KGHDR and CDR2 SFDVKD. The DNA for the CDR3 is TGTGCCACCAGTCAGGCGGGCTTGTACCAAGAGACCCAGTACTTC. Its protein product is CATSQAGLYQETQYF.

This CDR3 reads CASSLRQPNTEAFF. The DNA of the CDR3 is TGTGCCAGCAGCCTAAGACAGCCGAACACTGAAGCTTTCTTT. This sequence joins TRBV3-1 and TRBJ1-1; tentative D call: TRBD1 (5 bases). Trimming cost V 4 bases and J 1 base, with 10 bases left between them. Germline V gene sequence: CDR1 LGHDT, CDR2 YNNKEL (reference sequence). The CDR3 has 14 residues.

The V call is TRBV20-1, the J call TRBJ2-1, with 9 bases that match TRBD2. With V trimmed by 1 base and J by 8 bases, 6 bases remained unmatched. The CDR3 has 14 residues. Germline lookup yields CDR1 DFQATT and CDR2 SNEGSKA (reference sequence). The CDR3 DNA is TGCAGTGCTAGAGGCGGGAGCGGGGGGCATGAGCAGTTCTTC. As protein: CSARGGSGGHEQFF.

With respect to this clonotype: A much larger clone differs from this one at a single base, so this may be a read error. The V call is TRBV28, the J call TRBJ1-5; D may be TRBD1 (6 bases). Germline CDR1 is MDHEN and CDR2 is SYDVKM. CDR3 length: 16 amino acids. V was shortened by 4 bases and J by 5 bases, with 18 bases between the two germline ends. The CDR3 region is CASSSLDRPEYQPQHF. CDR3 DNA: TGTGCCAGCAGTTCCCTGGACAGACCAGAGTATCAGCCCCAGCATTTT.

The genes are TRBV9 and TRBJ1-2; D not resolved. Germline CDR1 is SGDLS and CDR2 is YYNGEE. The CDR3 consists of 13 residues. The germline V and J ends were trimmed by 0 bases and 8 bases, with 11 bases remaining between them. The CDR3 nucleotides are TGTGCCAGCAGCGTAGAGGCGGGAGGCGGCTACACCTTC. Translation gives CASSVEAGGGYTF.

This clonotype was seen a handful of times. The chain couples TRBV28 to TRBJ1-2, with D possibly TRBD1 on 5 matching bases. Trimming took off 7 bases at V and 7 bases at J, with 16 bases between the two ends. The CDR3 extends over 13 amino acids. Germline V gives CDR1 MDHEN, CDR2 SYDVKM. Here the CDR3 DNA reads TGTGCCAGCACCCCTCACCGGGGCGGTGGCTACACCTTC. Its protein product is CASTPHRGGGYTF.

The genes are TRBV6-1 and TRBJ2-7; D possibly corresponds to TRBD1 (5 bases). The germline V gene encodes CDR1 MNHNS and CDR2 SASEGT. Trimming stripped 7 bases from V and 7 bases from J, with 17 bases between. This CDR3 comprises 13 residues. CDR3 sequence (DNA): TGTGCCAGCACCTGGGGCACCTTGGGGGAGCAGTACTTC. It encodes CASTWGTLGEQYF.

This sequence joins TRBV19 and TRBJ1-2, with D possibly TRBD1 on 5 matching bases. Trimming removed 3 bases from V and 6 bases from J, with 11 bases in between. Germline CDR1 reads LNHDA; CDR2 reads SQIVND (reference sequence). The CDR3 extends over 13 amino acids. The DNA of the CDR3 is TGTGCCAGTAGTATGGCTCCAGGGCATGGCTACACCTTC. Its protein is CASSMAPGHGYTF.